This passage covers 20 T cell receptor beta chains from one sample sequenced in a study of cytomegalovirus exposure and HLA in healthy donors. PCR involved 60 Vbeta and 13 Jbeta primers. The method was immunoSEQ multiplex PCR; TCRdb's version includes in-frame clones alone and lacks a portion of them. Of some 120,000 clones listed, just under 75% are singletons. Sequencing was done on a sample of PBMCs. Receptor source: a middle-aged man in good health and CMV-seropositive.

The chain joins TRBV5-8 to TRBJ2-5; TRBD2 aligns across 9 bases. Germline CDR1 and CDR2: SGHTS and YDEGEE. The CDR3 contains 14 residues. The trim removed 0 bases at V and 6 bases at J, leaving 3 bases unmatched. The CDR3 loop is CASSLGGRAQTQYF. CDR3 bases: TGTGCCAGCAGCTTGGGCGGGAGGGCGCAGACCCAGTACTTC.

This rearrangement joins TRBV5-1 to TRBJ2-2; the match to TRBD2 covers 7 bases. J was trimmed by 0 bases and V by 4 bases; bases with no gene match: 3. Germline V lookup: CDR1 SGHRS, CDR2 YFSETQ. There are 15 residues in the CDR3. The CDR3 DNA sequence: TGCGCCAGCAGCCGCGGGAGCGCGAACACCGGGGAGCTGTTTTTT. Encoded protein: CASSRGSANTGELFF.

This clone has more than one count but fewer than ten. V usage is TRBV27 and J usage is TRBJ2-5; D is perhaps TRBD2 (6 bases). The J call may be incorrect, as the DNA end agrees better with TRBJ2-7. The germline CDR1 and CDR2 sequences are MNHEY and SMNVEV (reference sequence). CDR3 length equals 15 residues. CDR3 DNA: TGTGCCAGCAGTTTTGGCCGGGAGACATCCTACGAGCAGTACTTC. It yields the protein CASSFGRETSYEQYF.

The sample holds one count of this clone. The chain links TRBV7-8 to TRBJ2-5; D might be TRBD2 (5 bases). CDR3 length equals 16 residues. Between the trimmed V and J ends, which lost 1 base and 2 bases, there was a span of 14 bases. The V gene's germline CDR1 is SGHVS and CDR2 FQNEAQ. In DNA, the CDR3 is TGTGCCAGCAGCTTAGGAGGGCCCTCCCATCAAGAGACCCAGTACTTC. It translates to CASSLGGPSHQETQYF.

This chain links TRBV5-6 with TRBJ1-1; 7 bases align to TRBD1. V dropped 1 base and J dropped 5; count of bases not matched to a gene: 5. Germline CDR1 reads SGHDT; CDR2 reads YYEEEE. The CDR3 covers 14 residues. The CDR3 here is CASSLYTGETEAFF. The DNA for the CDR3 is TGTGCCAGCAGCTTGTATACAGGGGAGACTGAAGCTTTCTTT.

There are a few counts of this clone. The chain links TRBV5-4 to TRBJ1-1, with TRBD1 matching over 9 bases. The length of the CDR3 is 14 residues. The J segment lost 4 bases and the V segment lost 4 bases, leaving 5 bases of the junction unmatched. Per germline, CDR1 SGHNT and CDR2 YYREEE (reference sequence). The CDR3 loop reads CASSITTGGTEAFF. CDR3 sequence (DNA): TGTGCCAGCAGCATCACGACAGGGGGCACTGAAGCTTTCTTT.

This clone was recorded a few times. The chain is built from TRBV7-9 and TRBJ2-3; 9 bases line up with TRBD1. V lost 1 base and J lost 3; bases outside the gene matches: 11. CDR1 and CDR2 from the germline V gene are SEHNR and FQNEAQ (reference sequence). The length of the CDR3 is 18 residues. CDR3 nucleotides: TGTGCCAGCAGCTTAGATTTTTACCGGGACAGGGAAACAGATACGCAGTATTTT. Protein sequence: CASSLDFYRDRETDTQYF.

The rearrangement uses TRBV4-2 and TRBJ1-3; D is unclear. Trimming left V 4 bases short and J 2 bases short, with 18 bases between. Germline CDR1 is LGHNA and CDR2 is YNFKEQ. This CDR3 has 17 amino acids. The CDR3 DNA sequence: TGTGCCAGCAGCCTGTCGACGGGGTCAGAGACTGGAAACACCATATATTTT. Translated: CASSLSTGSETGNTIYF.

This clone was observed a few times. The chain links TRBV7-9 to TRBJ2-7; D is perhaps TRBD2 (5 bases). This CDR3 comprises 14 residues. The germline V gene encodes CDR1 SEHNR and CDR2 FQNEAQ (reference sequence). Trimming removed 8 bases at V and 3 bases at J, with 17 bases between. The CDR3 DNA follows: TGTGCCAGCCGAGCTTTCGGAGGAAACTACGAGCAGTACTTC. Translating it yields CASRAFGGNYEQYF.

The chain uses TRBV28 and TRBJ2-1; the D gene is possibly TRBD2 (6 bases). Germline V gene sequence: CDR1 MDHEN, CDR2 SYDVKM. There are 13 residues in the CDR3. Trimming stripped 7 bases from V and 8 bases from J, with 15 bases between. The CDR3 protein is CASTPGVGYEQFF. The CDR3 DNA follows: TGTGCCAGCACTCCGGGGGTTGGGTATGAGCAGTTCTTC.

The chain combines TRBV6-1 with TRBJ1-1; TRBD1 aligns across 10 bases. V lost 4 bases and J lost 1; bases outside the gene matches: 12. CDR1 is MNHNS, CDR2 SASEGT, per germline. The CDR3 runs 18 residues. The CDR3 sequence: CASSVRGQGRARNTEAFF. As DNA, the CDR3 is TGTGCCAGCAGTGTGAGGGGACAGGGGAGGGCAAGGAACACTGAAGCTTTCTTT.

This clone was seen a single time. The gene calls are TRBV19 and TRBJ1-1, with 10 bases lining up with TRBD1. This CDR3 contains 17 residues. Germline trimming cut 5 bases from V and 6 bases from J; bases unmatched to any gene: 15. The germline CDR1 and CDR2 sequences are LNHDA and SQIVND (reference sequence). The CDR3 DNA reads as TGTGCCAGTAGTGCCGGGACAGGGGTAACCGAATACGCTGAAGCTTTCTTT. This gives the protein CASSAGTGVTEYAEAFF.

The chain combines TRBV2 with TRBJ2-7; TRBD2 might be the D (5 bases). From germline, CDR1 is SNHLY and CDR2 FYNNEI. The ends were cut back, 1 base at V and 4 bases at J, with 14 bases in the middle. There are 15 residues in the CDR3. The CDR3 spells CASSEGLGVSYEQYF. CDR3 bases: TGTGCCAGCAGTGAAGGTCTGGGAGTATCATACGAGCAGTACTTC.

V and J are TRBV5-6 and TRBJ1-5; no clear D gene. Germline CDR1 SGHDT, CDR2 YYEEEE. The CDR3 spans 14 residues. V dropped 0 bases and J dropped 7 bases, with 11 bases sitting between them. The CDR3 region has the DNA TGTGCCAGCAGCTTGGGTGATGGGAGGCAGCCCCAGCATTTT. Translated, it gives CASSLGDGRQPQHF.

The gene calls are TRBV18 and TRBJ2-5, with D possibly being TRBD1 (5 bases). The end of the DNA is better explained by TRBJ2-7, so the J call may be wrong. In germline, CDR1 is KGHSH, CDR2 LQKENI. This CDR3 region has 13 residues. The DNA of the CDR3 is TGTGCCAGCACCTCCGACAGACACTACGAGCAGTACTTC. Amino acid sequence: CASTSDRHYEQYF.

The CDR3: CASSFRDTNYGYTF. In DNA, the CDR3 is TGTGCCAGCAGCTTCCGGGACACCAACTATGGCTACACCTTC. This chain uses TRBV7-9 with TRBJ1-2; D possibly corresponds to TRBD1 (6 bases). Trimming left V 3 bases short and J 2 bases short, with 10 bases between. From germline, CDR1 is SEHNR and CDR2 FQNEAQ (reference sequence). The CDR3 covers 14 residues.

This clone has more than one count but fewer than ten. The chain employs TRBV7-6 and TRBJ1-2; 7 positions agree with TRBD1. Germline V gene lookup returns CDR1 SGHVS and CDR2 FNYEAQ. Losses at the gene ends were 1 base for V and 6 bases for J; bases not matched to a gene: 11. The CDR3 has 16 amino acids. The CDR3 DNA is TGTGCCAGCAGCTTAGGGGGGACCGGGACAGCTGATGGCTACACCTTC. Its protein product is CASSLGGTGTADGYTF. The full variable domain, completed using reference TRBV7-6 and TRBJ1-2, is GAGVSQSPRYKVTKRGQDVALRCDPISGHVSLYWYRQALGQGPEFLTYFNYEAQQDKSGLPNDRFSAERPEGSISTLTIQRTEQRDSAMYRCASSLGGTGTADGYTFGSGTRLTVV.

The chain recombines TRBV7-6 with TRBJ2-1, with TRBD2 matching over 8 bases. The trim removed 5 bases at V and 0 bases at J, leaving 6 bases unmatched. From germline, CDR1 is SGHVS and CDR2 FNYEAQ. CDR3 size: 16 residues. This CDR3 reads CASSGLALSSYNEQFF. CDR3 nucleotides: TGTGCCAGCAGCGGACTAGCCTTAAGCTCCTACAATGAGCAGTTCTTC.

This clone has a handful of counts. This sequence joins TRBV19 and TRBJ1-1; no reliable D call. The CDR3 loop spans 14 amino acids. Deletions cut 2 bases from V and 3 bases from J, with 10 bases between. CDR1 LNHDA and CDR2 SQIVND come from the germline V gene (reference sequence). CDR3 in amino acids: CASSIKRGHTEAFF. In nucleotides, the CDR3 is TGTGCCAGTAGTATAAAGAGAGGTCACACTGAAGCTTTCTTT.

The sample holds a few counts of this clone. The chain has TRBV5-1 and TRBJ2-7, with 8 bases lining up with TRBD2. Germline trimming cut 5 bases from V and 5 bases from J; bases unmatched to any gene: 6. The CDR3 extends over 13 amino acids. Per germline, CDR1 SGHRS and CDR2 YFSETQ. CDR3 amino acids: CASSVAGNHEQYF. CDR3 nucleotide sequence: TGCGCCAGCAGTGTAGCGGGAAATCACGAGCAGTACTTC.